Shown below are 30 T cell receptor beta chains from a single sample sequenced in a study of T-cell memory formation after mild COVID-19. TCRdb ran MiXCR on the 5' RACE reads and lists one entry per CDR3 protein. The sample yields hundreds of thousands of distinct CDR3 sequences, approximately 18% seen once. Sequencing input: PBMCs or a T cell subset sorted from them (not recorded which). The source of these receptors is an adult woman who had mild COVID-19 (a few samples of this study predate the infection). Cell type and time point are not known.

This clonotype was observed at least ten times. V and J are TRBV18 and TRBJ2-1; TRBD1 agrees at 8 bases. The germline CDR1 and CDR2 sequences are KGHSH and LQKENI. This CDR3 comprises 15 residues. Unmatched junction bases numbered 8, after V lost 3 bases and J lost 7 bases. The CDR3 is CASSPRQGNSNEQFF. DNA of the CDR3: TGTGCCAGCTCACCGCGACAGGGGAACTCGAATGAGCAGTTCTTC.

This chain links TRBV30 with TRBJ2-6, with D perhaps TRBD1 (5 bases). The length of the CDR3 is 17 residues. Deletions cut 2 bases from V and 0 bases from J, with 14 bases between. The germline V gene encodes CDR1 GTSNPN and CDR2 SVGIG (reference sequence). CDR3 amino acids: CAWSLTVISSGANVLTF. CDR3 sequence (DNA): TGTGCCTGGAGTTTGACAGTTATAAGCTCTGGGGCCAACGTCCTGACTTTC.

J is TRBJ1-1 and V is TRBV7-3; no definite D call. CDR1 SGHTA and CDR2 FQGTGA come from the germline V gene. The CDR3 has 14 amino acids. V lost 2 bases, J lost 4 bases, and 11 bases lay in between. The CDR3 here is CASSLGDMGTEAFF. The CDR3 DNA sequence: TGTGCCAGCAGCTTAGGAGACATGGGCACTGAAGCTTTCTTT. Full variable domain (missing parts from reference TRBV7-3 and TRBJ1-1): GAGVSQTPSNKVTEKGKYVELRCDPISGHTALYWYRQSLGQGPEFLIYFQGTGAADDSGLPNDRFFAVRPEGSVSTLKIQRTERGDSAVYLCASSLGDMGTEAFFGQGTRLTVV.

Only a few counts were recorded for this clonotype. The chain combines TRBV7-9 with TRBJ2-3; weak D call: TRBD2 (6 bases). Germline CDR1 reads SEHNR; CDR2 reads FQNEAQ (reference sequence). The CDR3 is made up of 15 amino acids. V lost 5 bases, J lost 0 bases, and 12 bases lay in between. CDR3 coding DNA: TGTGCCAGCAGCGCGGGGAGCGGAAGCACAGATACGCAGTATTTT. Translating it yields CASSAGSGSTDTQYF.

CDR3 sequence: CASSLTHTIYF. In DNA form, the CDR3 reads TGTGCCAGCAGCCTAACCCACACCATATATTTT. V gene TRBV3-1 combines with J gene TRBJ1-3, with no clear D. The V end was cut by 4 bases, the J end by 8 bases, with 6 bases between. The CDR3 sequence is 11 residues long. In germline, CDR1 is LGHDT, CDR2 YNNKEL (reference sequence).

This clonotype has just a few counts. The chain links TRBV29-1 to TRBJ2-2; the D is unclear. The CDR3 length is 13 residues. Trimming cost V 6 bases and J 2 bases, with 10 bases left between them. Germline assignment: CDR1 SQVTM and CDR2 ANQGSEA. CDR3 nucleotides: TGCAGCGTACGGCTCGTAAACACCGGGGAGCTGTTTTTT. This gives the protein CSVRLVNTGELFF.

The CDR3 nucleotides are TGTGCCAGCAGTTACTCAGGCGGGAGAGGGGAGACCCAGTACTTC. Protein: CASSYSGGRGETQYF. The chain links TRBV6-5 to TRBJ2-5; 7 positions agree with TRBD2. Losses at the gene ends were 0 bases for V and 5 bases for J; bases not matched to a gene: 6. Germline lookup yields CDR1 MNHEY and CDR2 SVGAGI. The CDR3 loop spans 15 amino acids.

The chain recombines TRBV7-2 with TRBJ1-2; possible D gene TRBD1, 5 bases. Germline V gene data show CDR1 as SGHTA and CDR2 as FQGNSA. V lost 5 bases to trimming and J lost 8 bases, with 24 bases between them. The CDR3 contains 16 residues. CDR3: CASSRGWTREYEGYTF. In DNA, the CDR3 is TGTGCCAGCAGCCGAGGGTGGACCAGGGAGTATGAAGGCTACACCTTC.

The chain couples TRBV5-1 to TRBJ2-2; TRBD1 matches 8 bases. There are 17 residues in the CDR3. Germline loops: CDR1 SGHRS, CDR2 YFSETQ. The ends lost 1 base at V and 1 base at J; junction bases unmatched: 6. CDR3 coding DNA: TGCGCCAGCAGCTTGAGTCAGGGGGCGATGAACACCGGGGAGCTGTTTTTT. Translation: CASSLSQGAMNTGELFF.

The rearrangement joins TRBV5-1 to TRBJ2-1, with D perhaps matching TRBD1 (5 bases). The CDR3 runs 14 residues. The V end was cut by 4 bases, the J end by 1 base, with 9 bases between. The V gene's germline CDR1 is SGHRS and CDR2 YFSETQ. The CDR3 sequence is CASSGHSSYNEQFF. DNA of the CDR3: TGCGCCAGCAGCGGACACTCGTCCTACAATGAGCAGTTCTTC. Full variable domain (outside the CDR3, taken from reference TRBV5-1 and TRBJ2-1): KAGVTQTPRYLIKTRGQQVTLSCSPISGHRSVSWYQQTPGQGLQFLFEYFSETQRNKGNFPGRFSGRQFSNSRSEMNVSTLELGDSALYLCASSGHSSYNEQFFGPGTRLTVL.

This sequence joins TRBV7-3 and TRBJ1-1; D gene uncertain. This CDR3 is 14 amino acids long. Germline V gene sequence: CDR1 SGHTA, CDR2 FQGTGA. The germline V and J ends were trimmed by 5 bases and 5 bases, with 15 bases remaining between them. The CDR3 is CASSAGTGGTEAFF. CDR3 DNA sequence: TGTGCCAGCAGCGCCGGCACCGGAGGGACTGAAGCTTTCTTT.

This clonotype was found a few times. This chain's CDR3 is CASSPHRGYTDTQYF. DNA of the CDR3: TGTGCCAGCAGCCCGCACAGGGGCTACACAGATACGCAGTATTTT. This chain connects TRBV3-1 to TRBJ2-3; 7 nucleotides line up with TRBD1. This CDR3 is built from 15 residues. Looked up from germline, CDR1 is LGHDT and CDR2 is YNNKEL (reference sequence). The J segment lost 2 bases and the V segment lost 4 bases, leaving 6 bases of the junction unmatched.

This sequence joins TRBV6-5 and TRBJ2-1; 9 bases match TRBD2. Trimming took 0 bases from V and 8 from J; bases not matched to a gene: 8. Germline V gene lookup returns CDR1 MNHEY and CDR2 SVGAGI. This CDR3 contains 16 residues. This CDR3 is CASSYSGGRAGDEQFF. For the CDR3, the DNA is TGTGCCAGCAGTTACTCAGGCGGGAGGGCCGGGGATGAGCAGTTCTTC.

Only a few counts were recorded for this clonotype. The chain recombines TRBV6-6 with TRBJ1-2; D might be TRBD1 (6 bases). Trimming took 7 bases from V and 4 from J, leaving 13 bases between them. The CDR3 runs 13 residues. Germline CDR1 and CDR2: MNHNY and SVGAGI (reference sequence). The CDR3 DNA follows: TGTGCCAGCAATACGGACAGCTTCTATGGCTACACCTTC. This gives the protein CASNTDSFYGYTF.

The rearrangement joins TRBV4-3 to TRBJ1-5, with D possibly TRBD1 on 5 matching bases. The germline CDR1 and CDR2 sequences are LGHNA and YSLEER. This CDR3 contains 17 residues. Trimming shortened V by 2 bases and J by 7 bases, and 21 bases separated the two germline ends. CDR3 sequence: CASSQSVGSGQGQPQHF. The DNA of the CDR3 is TGCGCCAGCAGCCAATCGGTTGGGTCGGGGCAAGGACAGCCCCAGCATTTT.

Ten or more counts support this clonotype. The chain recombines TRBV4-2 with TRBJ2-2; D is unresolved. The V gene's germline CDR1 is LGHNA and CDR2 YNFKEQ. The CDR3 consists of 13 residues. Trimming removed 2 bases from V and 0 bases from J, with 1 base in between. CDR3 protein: CASSQPNTGELFF. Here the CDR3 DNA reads TGTGCCAGCAGCCAACCGAACACCGGGGAGCTGTTTTTT.

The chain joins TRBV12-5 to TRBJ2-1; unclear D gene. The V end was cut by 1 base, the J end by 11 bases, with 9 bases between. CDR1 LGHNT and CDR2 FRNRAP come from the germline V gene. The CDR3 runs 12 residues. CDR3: CASGLAPGKQFF. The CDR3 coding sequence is TGTGCTAGTGGTTTGGCACCGGGTAAGCAGTTCTTC.

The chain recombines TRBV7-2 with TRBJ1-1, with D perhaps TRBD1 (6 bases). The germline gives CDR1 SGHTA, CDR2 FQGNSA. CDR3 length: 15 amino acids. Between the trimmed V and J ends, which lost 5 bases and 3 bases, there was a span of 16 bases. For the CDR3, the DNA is TGTGCCAGCAGCCCCTCACAGGGCGGTTACACTGAAGCTTTCTTT. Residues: CASSPSQGGYTEAFF.

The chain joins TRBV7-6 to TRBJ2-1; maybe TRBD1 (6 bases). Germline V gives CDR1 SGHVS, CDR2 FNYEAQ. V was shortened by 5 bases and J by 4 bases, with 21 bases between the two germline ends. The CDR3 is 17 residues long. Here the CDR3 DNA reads TGTGCCAGCAGCCCCGAACGGACAGACATTCTATACAATGAGCAGTTCTTC. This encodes CASSPERTDILYNEQFF.

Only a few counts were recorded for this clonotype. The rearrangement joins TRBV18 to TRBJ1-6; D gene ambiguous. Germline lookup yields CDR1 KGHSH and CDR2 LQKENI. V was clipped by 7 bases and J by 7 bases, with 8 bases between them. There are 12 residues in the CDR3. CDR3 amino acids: CASLSRNSPLHF. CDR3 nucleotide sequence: TGTGCCAGCTTAAGCCGAAATTCACCCCTCCACTTT.

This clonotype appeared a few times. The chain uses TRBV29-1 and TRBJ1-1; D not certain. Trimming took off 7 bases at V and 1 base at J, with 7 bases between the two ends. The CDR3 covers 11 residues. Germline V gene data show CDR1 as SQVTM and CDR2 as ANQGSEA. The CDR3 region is CSAAWNTEAFF. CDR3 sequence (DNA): TGCAGCGCCGCCTGGAACACTGAAGCTTTCTTT.

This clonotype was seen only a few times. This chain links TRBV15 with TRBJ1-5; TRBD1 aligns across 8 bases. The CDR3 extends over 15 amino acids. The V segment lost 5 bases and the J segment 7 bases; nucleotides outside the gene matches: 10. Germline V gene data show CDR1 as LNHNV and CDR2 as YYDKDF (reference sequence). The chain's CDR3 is CATSGRTGRGQPQHF. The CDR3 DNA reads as TGTGCCACCAGCGGACGGACAGGGAGAGGACAGCCCCAGCATTTT.

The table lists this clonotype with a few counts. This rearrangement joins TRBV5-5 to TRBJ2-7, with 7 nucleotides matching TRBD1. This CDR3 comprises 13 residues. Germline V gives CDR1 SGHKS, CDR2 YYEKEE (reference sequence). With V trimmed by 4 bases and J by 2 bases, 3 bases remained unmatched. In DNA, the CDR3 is TGTGCCAGCAGCGCCGGGACAGCCTACGAGCAGTACTTC. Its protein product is CASSAGTAYEQYF.

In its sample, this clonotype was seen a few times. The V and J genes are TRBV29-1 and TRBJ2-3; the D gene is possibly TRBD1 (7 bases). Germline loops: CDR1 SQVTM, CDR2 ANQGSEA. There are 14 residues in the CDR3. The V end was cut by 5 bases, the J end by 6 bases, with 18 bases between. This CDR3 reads CSVLGVTGRDTQYF. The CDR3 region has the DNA TGCAGCGTTCTAGGTGTGACAGGGAGGGATACGCAGTATTTT.

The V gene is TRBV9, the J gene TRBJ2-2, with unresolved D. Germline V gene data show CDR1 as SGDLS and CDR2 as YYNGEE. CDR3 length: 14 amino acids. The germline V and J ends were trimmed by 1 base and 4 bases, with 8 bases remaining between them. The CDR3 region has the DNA TGTGCCAGCAGCGTAATGGATCCCACCGGGGAGCTGTTTTTT. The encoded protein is CASSVMDPTGELFF.

The CDR3 reads CASSQTTASGGYTF. The CDR3 DNA is TGTGCCAGCAGCCAAACAACAGCTTCGGGAGGCTACACCTTC. The gene calls are TRBV12-3 or TRBV12-4 and TRBJ1-2; D is unresolved. The CDR3 covers 14 residues. V gave up 6 bases and J gave up 8 bases, with 19 bases separating them.

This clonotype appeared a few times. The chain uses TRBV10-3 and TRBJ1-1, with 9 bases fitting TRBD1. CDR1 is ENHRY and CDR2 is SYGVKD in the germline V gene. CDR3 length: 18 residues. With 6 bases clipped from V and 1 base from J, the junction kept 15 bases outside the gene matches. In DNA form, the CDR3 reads TGTGCCATCAGGGGCGTCCCGGGACAGGGCCGGGGGAACACTGAAGCTTTCTTT. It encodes CAIRGVPGQGRGNTEAFF.

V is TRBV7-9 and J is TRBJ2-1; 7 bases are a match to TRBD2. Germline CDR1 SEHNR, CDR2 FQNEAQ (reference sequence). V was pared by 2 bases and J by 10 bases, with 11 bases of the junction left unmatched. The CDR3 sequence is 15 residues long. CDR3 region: CASSLPNLPGGEQFF. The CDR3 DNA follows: TGTGCCAGCAGCTTACCCAACCTCCCGGGGGGAGAGCAGTTCTTC.

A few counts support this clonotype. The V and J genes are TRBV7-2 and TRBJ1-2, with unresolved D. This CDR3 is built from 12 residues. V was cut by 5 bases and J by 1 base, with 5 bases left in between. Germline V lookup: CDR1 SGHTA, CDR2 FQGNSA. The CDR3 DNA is TGTGCCAGCAGCCCGGTTAACTATGGCTACACCTTC. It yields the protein CASSPVNYGYTF.

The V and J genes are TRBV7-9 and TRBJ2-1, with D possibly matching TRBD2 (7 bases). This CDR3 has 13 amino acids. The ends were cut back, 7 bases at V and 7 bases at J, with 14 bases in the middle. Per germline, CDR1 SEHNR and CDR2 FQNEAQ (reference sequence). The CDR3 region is CASILAGANEQFF. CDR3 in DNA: TGTGCCAGCATCCTGGCGGGGGCAAATGAGCAGTTCTTC.